A single T cell receptor (beta chain) is shown here with its context. The data stem from a study of T-cell memory formation after mild COVID-19. CDR3 length equals 15 residues. Trimming cost V 2 bases and J 0 bases, with 8 bases left between them. Germline V gene data show CDR1 as MNHEY and CDR2 as SVGAGI. One entry per CDR3 protein, called by TCRdb with MiXCR from the 5' RACE reads. Of around 310,000 distinct CDR3 sequences listed, around 15% are singletons. The genes are TRBV6-5 and TRBJ1-3, with no clear D. The clonotype was recovered from a man in his late teens or twenties who had mild COVID-19 (a few samples of this study predate the infection). Cell type and time point are not known. Material for sequencing was PBMCs or a T cell subset sorted from them (not recorded which). The CDR3 reads CASSYAVDSGNTIYF. The CDR3 nucleotides read TGTGCCAGCAGTTACGCCGTTGACTCTGGAAACACCATATATTTT.